A selection of T cell receptor beta chains follows, all from one sample in a study of technical replicates of blood from a few donors. Method: immunoSEQ multiplex PCR; TCRdb's copy keeps in-frame clones and lacks some. In the table there are under 85,000 clones, around 92% of which are singletons. The sequenced sample was T cells isolated from PBMCs. These receptors originate from a human donor in good health. Each CDR3 is given with its conserved first and last residue. The D gene is left open where the match is weak. The listing skips clone size in some rows; elsewhere it reads once, few, many or a size class.

d_call	j_call	clone_size	v_call	cdr3_aa	cdr3_nt
TRBD2	TRBJ2-2	.	TRBV27	CASKTSGANTGELFF	TGTGCCAGCAAAACTAGCGGGGCGAACACCGGGGAGCTGTTTTTT
TRBD1	TRBJ1-2	.	TRBV4-2	CASSQEEAGGGDPYGYTF	TGTGCCAGCAGCCAAGAGGAGGCAGGGGGCGGGGACCCCTATGGCTACACCTTC
TRBD1	TRBJ1-1	.	TRBV19	CASSTGQAPTQAFF	TGTGCCAGTAGTACCGGACAGGCCCCTACCCAAGCTTTCTTT
.	TRBJ2-1	.	TRBV5-1	CASSLLQGMGSYNEQFF	TGCGCCAGCAGCTTGTTACAGGGTATGGGCTCCTACAATGAGCAGTTCTTC
.	TRBJ1-1	.	TRBV5-1	CASSLAVHNTEAFF	TGCGCCAGCAGCTTGGCAGTCCACAACACTGAAGCTTTCTTT
.	TRBJ1-3	.	TRBV10-1	CASTPGSGNTIYF	TGCGCCAGCACCCCAGGCTCTGGAAACACCATATATTTT
.	TRBJ2-7	.	TRBV7-2	CASSLDGASSYEQYF	TGTGCCAGCAGCTTAGACGGTGCTAGCTCCTACGAGCAGTACTTC
TRBD2	TRBJ2-2	.	TRBV19	CASSITGRAETGELFF	TGTGCCAGTAGTATAACCGGGAGGGCCGAGACCGGGGAGCTGTTTTTT
.	TRBJ1-2	medium-sized	TRBV19	CASSVTTKGGYTF	TGTGCCAGTAGTGTGACTACGAAAGGGGGCTACACCTTC
TRBD2	TRBJ2-1	.	TRBV7-3	CASSVLAGGPSRSYNEQFF	TGTGCCAGCAGCGTACTAGCGGGAGGGCCTTCGAGGTCCTACAATGAGCAGTTCTTC
.	TRBJ2-5	.	TRBV15	CATSTGLQETQYF	TGTGCCACCAGCACAGGGTTGCAAGAGACCCAGTACTTC
.	TRBJ2-7	.	TRBV5-4	CASSLEVRDEQYF	TGTGCCAGCAGCTTAGAGGTCCGGGACGAGCAGTACTTC
.	TRBJ1-1	.	TRBV11-3	CASSLDGYTEAFF	TGTGCCAGCAGCTTAGACGGTTACACTGAAGCTTTCTTT
TRBD1	TRBJ1-3	.	TRBV28	CASTWGTAFSGNTIYF	TGTGCCAGCACCTGGGGGACAGCTTTCTCTGGAAACACCATATATTTT
.	TRBJ1-1	once	TRBV4-3	CASSQDLAAGARLGGFF	TGCGCCAGCAGCCAAGATCTCGCGGCAGGGGCCCGTTTAGGGGGTTTCTTT
TRBD2	TRBJ2-2	once	TRBV4-3	CASSPVAGVNTGELFF	TGCGCCAGCAGCCCGGTAGCGGGAGTGAACACCGGGGAGCTGTTTTTT
.	TRBJ2-7	.	TRBV28	CASSVGGLREQYF	TGTGCCAGCAGTGTGGGAGGTCTGAGGGAGCAGTACTTC
.	TRBJ2-1	.	TRBV7-3	CASSPTSSTYNEQFF	TGTGCCAGCAGCCCAACTTCAAGCACCTACAATGAGCAGTTCTTC
.	TRBJ2-3	.	TRBV2	CASSEELADTQYF	TGTGCCAGCAGTGAAGAATTAGCAGATACGCAGTATTTT
.	TRBJ1-1	.	TRBV5-1	CASSPGLTRTEAFF	TGCGCCAGCAGCCCGGGATTGACACGCACTGAAGCTTTCTTT
TRBD2	TRBJ2-2	.	TRBV7-2	CASSFSGRGTGELFF	TGTGCCAGCAGCTTCTCAGGGAGGGGAACCGGGGAGCTGTTTTTT
.	TRBJ1-2	few	TRBV27	CASSLSGDYGYTF	TGTGCCAGCAGTTTATCAGGGGACTATGGCTACACCTTC
.	TRBJ2-7	.	TRBV27	CASSLAGLGGGFYEQYF	TGTGCCAGCAGTTTAGCAGGCCTTGGGGGAGGATTCTACGAGCAGTACTTC
TRBD2	TRBJ2-2	.	TRBV2	CASSEIAGVTGELFF	TGTGCCAGCAGTGAAATAGCGGGAGTCACCGGGGAGCTGTTTTTT
.	TRBJ1-1	few	TRBV25-1	CASSALGARGNTEAFF	TGTGCCAGCAGTGCACTGGGGGCGAGAGGGAACACTGAAGCTTTCTTT
TRBD2	TRBJ2-3	.	TRBV6-4	CASSPLASGTSTDTQYF	TGTGCCAGCAGTCCCCTCGCTAGCGGAACTAGCACAGATACGCAGTATTTT
.	TRBJ1-5	.	TRBV29-1	CSVERGNQPQHF	TGCAGCGTCGAGAGGGGGAATCAGCCCCAGCATTTT
.	TRBJ2-5	.	TRBV9	CASSPRTVGETQYF	TGTGCCAGCAGCCCCCGGACAGTGGGGGAGACCCAGTACTTC
.	TRBJ2-7	.	TRBV5-1	CASSLRQNTYEQYF	TGCGCCAGCAGCTTAAGACAGAATACCTACGAGCAGTACTTC
TRBD2	TRBJ2-5	.	TRBV5-1	CASSSALAGQETQYF	TGCGCCAGCAGCTCAGCTCTAGCGGGGCAAGAGACCCAGTACTTC
.	TRBJ1-4	.	TRBV30	CAWTGTSNEKLFF	TGTGCCTGGACCGGGACAAGTAATGAAAAACTGTTTTTT
.	TRBJ1-5	once	TRBV5-6	CASSLGGDSNQPQHF	TGTGCCAGCAGCTTGGGCGGGGATAGCAATCAGCCCCAGCATTTT
.	TRBJ2-7	.	TRBV30	CAWSVLYEIGGSYEQYF	TGTGCCTGGAGTGTTTTGTATGAGATAGGAGGATCCTACGAGCAGTACTTC
.	TRBJ2-1	.	TRBV2	CASSLGGSYNEQFF	TGTGCCAGCAGTCTGGGGGGATCCTACAATGAGCAGTTCTTC
TRBD2	TRBJ2-7	few	TRBV19	CASSSLAGLSYEQYF	TGTGCCAGTAGTTCCCTAGCGGGACTCTCCTACGAGCAGTACTTC
.	TRBJ1-3	.	TRBV19	CASWRFSSGNTIYF	TGTGCCAGTTGGAGGTTCTCCTCTGGAAACACCATATATTTT
.	TRBJ2-3	.	TRBV28	CASSSLGGDSPSYGTDTQYF	TGTGCCAGCAGTTCTTTAGGAGGGGACAGCCCTAGTTATGGCACAGATACGCAGTATTTT